This entry describes one T cell receptor beta chain. Antigen unknown. TCR beta CDR3 regions were amplified from RNA. The study used the HTBI primer set for a first-round RT-PCR of the TCR CDR3. MiXCR, run by TCRdb on the multiplex PCR reads, gives a single entry per CDR3 protein. Of 640,000 or so distinct CDR3 sequences detected, around 15% appear once; the ten largest clones hold 4.3%. The CDR3 runs 19 residues. J gave up 0 bases and V 6 bases, and 13 bases lay outside the gene matches. CDR1 and CDR2 (germline): MDHEN, SYDVKM. Uncontrolled infection, other autoimmune disease, pregnancy or lactation disqualified patients from enrolment. Clinical symptoms, serum thyroxine, TRAb, thyroid ultrasound and orbital computed tomography established diagnosis. PBMCs came from more than 9.5 ml fresh peripheral blood. The source of the sample is a study of T cells in Graves' hyperthyroidism and ophthalmopathy. Study-level points and caveats: The blood repertoire included most of the expanded thyroid clonotypes above 0.001.

This chain joins TRBV28 and TRBJ2-7; TRBD2 matches at 14 bases. The sequenced sample was blood. This TCR derives from a woman between 35 and 50 years old with Graves' ophthalmopathy. This CDR3 reads CASSLGLTGTSGSSYEQYF. As DNA, the CDR3 is TGTGCCAGCAGCTTGGGGCTAACCGGGACTAGCGGGAGCTCCTACGAGCAGTACTTC. Full variable domain (missing parts from reference TRBV28 and TRBJ2-7): DVKVTQSSRYLVKRTGEKVFLECVQDMDHENMFWYRQDPGLGLRLIYFSYDVKMKEKGDIPEGYSVSREKKERFSLILESASTNQTSMYLCASSLGLTGTSGSSYEQYFGPGTRLTVT.